A single sample is the source of the 16 T cell receptor beta chains below, sequenced in a study of OX40 agonist ivuxolimab in advanced cancers. This table comes from immunoSEQ multiplex PCR, and its TCRdb copy is limited to in-frame clones, with some not included. The data hold 50,000 to 55,000 clones, with about nine tenths observed a single time. Sequenced material: CD4+ or CD8+ T cells sorted from blood, taken in a trial of the OX40 agonist ivuxolimab. The receptors derive from an adult with an advanced solid tumor such as melanoma, head and neck, liver or kidney cancer.

J is TRBJ1-1 and V is TRBV20-1, with D unresolved. From germline, CDR1 is DFQATT and CDR2 SNEGSKA (reference sequence). CDR3 length equals 10 residues. The CDR3 bases are TGCGGAATTCTTTTCGGGATAGCTTTCTTT. As protein: CGILFGIAFF.

This rearrangement joins TRBV7-8 to TRBJ1-4, with 8 bases matching TRBD1. Germline CDR1 is SGHVS and CDR2 is FQNEAQ. The length of the CDR3 is 14 residues. V shed 5 bases and J 7 bases; nucleotides not matched to a gene: 6. CDR3 residues: CASSVDRGGEKLFF. CDR3 bases: TGTGCCAGCAGCGTAGACAGGGGTGGTGAAAAACTGTTTTTT.

The chain is built from TRBV7-2 and TRBJ2-7, with D possibly TRBD1 on 6 matching bases. CDR1 and CDR2 (germline): SGHTA, FQGNSA. The CDR3 sequence is 15 residues long. Trimming left V 2 bases short and J 2 bases short, with 13 bases between. The CDR3 protein is CASSLPGTYTYEQYF. CDR3 DNA sequence: TGTGCCAGCAGCTTACCGGGGACATACACCTACGAGCAGTACTTC.

This chain links TRBV7-2 with TRBJ2-1; 7 positions match TRBD2. The CDR3 extends over 14 amino acids. Trimming removed 9 bases from V and 0 bases from J; junction bases left unmatched: 5. In germline, CDR1 is SGHTA, CDR2 FQGNSA. The CDR3 DNA reads as TGTGCCAGTAAACCGGGAGGCTCCTACAATGAGCAGTTCTTC. It translates to CASKPGGSYNEQFF.

The gene calls are TRBV28 and TRBJ1-1; weak D call: TRBD1 (5 bases). There are 14 residues in the CDR3. The V gene's germline CDR1 is MDHEN and CDR2 SYDVKM. V was shortened by 6 bases and J by 9 bases, with 20 bases between the two germline ends. The CDR3 sequence is CASSLTFQGRQAFF. The CDR3 nucleotides are TGTGCCAGCAGCCTAACCTTCCAGGGTAGGCAAGCTTTCTTT.

This clone was detected once. J is TRBJ2-1 and V is TRBV25-1; tentative D call: TRBD1 (5 bases). The CDR3 sequence is 14 residues long. Trimming left V 6 bases short and J 9 bases short, with 18 bases between. Germline CDR1 MGHDK, CDR2 SYGVNS. The CDR3, as DNA: TGTGCCAGCAGCCCTTTATGGGGCACGGGTGAGCAGTTCTTC. Its protein is CASSPLWGTGEQFF.

The chain carries TRBV19 and TRBJ1-1, with D perhaps TRBD1 (5 bases). The CDR3 is made up of 14 amino acids. Germline V gives CDR1 LNHDA, CDR2 SQIVND (reference sequence). The ends were cut back, 3 bases at V and 4 bases at J, with 12 bases in the middle. In DNA form, the CDR3 reads TGTGCCAGTAGTATGGGAACTGGGGGCACTGAAGCTTTCTTT. Residues: CASSMGTGGTEAFF. The full variable domain, rest sourced from reference TRBV19 and TRBJ1-1, is DGGITQSPKYLFRKEGQNVTLSCEQNLNHDAMYWYRQDPGQGLRLIYYSQIVNDFQKGDIAEGYSVSREKKESFPLTVTSAQKNPTAFYLCASSMGTGGTEAFFGQGTRLTVV.

V and J are TRBV7-2 and TRBJ2-1; D call uncertain. Germline assignment: CDR1 SGHTA and CDR2 FQGNSA. CDR3 length: 11 amino acids. Trimming took off 0 bases at V and 10 bases at J, with 4 bases between the two ends. The CDR3: CASSLAGEQFF. CDR3 DNA: TGTGCCAGCAGCTTAGCTGGCGAGCAGTTCTTC. Drawing the rest from reference TRBV7-2 and TRBJ2-1, the complete variable domain is GAGVSQSPSNKVTEKGKDVELRCDPISGHTALYWYRQSLGQGLEFLIYFQGNSAPDKSGLPSDRFSAERTGGSVSTLTIQRTQQEDSAVYLCASSLAGEQFFGPGTRLTVL.

This clone is a singleton in its sample. The chain couples TRBV7-2 to TRBJ2-3, with no clear D. V lost 5 bases and J lost 6, with 9 bases in between. The CDR3 has 12 residues. Germline CDR1 reads SGHTA; CDR2 reads FQGNSA. CDR3 protein: CASSRPADTQYF. The CDR3 DNA reads as TGTGCCAGCAGCAGACCAGCGGATACGCAGTATTTT. The full variable domain, completed using reference TRBV7-2 and TRBJ2-3, is GAGVSQSPSNKVTEKGKDVELRCDPISGHTALYWYRQSLGQGLEFLIYFQGNSAPDKSGLPSDRFSAERTGGSVSTLTIQRTQQEDSAVYLCASSRPADTQYFGPGTRLTVL.

The rearrangement joins TRBV19 to TRBJ2-5; the match to TRBD1 covers 9 bases. There are 14 residues in the CDR3. The V gene's germline CDR1 is LNHDA and CDR2 SQIVND (reference sequence). V was clipped by 6 bases and J by 4 bases; unmatched bases: 6. The CDR3: CASSYRGRPETQYF. The CDR3 DNA follows: TGTGCCAGTAGCTACAGGGGGCGCCCAGAGACCCAGTACTTC. Drawing the rest from reference TRBV19 and TRBJ2-5, the complete variable domain is DGGITQSPKYLFRKEGQNVTLSCEQNLNHDAMYWYRQDPGQGLRLIYYSQIVNDFQKGDIAEGYSVSREKKESFPLTVTSAQKNPTAFYLCASSYRGRPETQYFGPGTRLLVL.

The chain joins TRBV6-4 to TRBJ2-1; 8 bases are a match to TRBD2. Germline-derived CDR1 and CDR2 are MRHNA and SNTAGT. Trimming took 0 bases from V and 5 from J; bases not matched to a gene: 3. The CDR3 extends over 15 amino acids. The CDR3 nucleotides are TGTGCCAGCAGTGACTCAAGCGGGAGCAACAATGAGCAGTTCTTC. Amino acid sequence: CASSDSSGSNNEQFF.

J is TRBJ2-6 and V is TRBV28; the D gene is possibly TRBD2 (6 bases). CDR3 length equals 15 residues. Germline values: CDR1 MDHEN, CDR2 SYDVKM. The V gene lost 7 bases and the J gene lost 1 base, with 11 bases spanning the gap. The CDR3 loop is CASITRGSGANVLTF. The CDR3 DNA sequence: TGTGCCAGCATCACTCGGGGGTCTGGGGCCAACGTCCTGACTTTC.

V and J are TRBV9 and TRBJ2-5, with TRBD1 matching 10 bases. CDR3 length: 15 amino acids. Germline V gene sequence: CDR1 SGDLS, CDR2 YYNGEE. V was pared by 1 base and J by 3 bases, with 3 bases of the junction left unmatched. For the CDR3, the DNA is TGTGCCAGCAGCGTACGGGACAGGGGAAAAGAGACCCAGTACTTC. Amino acids: CASSVRDRGKETQYF.

The chain links TRBV28 to TRBJ2-7, with TRBD1 identical over 8 bases. Unmatched junction bases numbered 23, after V lost 4 bases and J lost 6 bases. The CDR3 totals 19 residues. Germline V gives CDR1 MDHEN, CDR2 SYDVKM. In DNA, the CDR3 is TGTGCCAGCAGTTCACGGACCGGGACAGGCGAATGGTCTAGCTTCGAGCAGTACTTC. This sequence encodes CASSSRTGTGEWSSFEQYF.

V is TRBV5-1 and J is TRBJ2-3; TRBD1 aligns across 7 bases. After removal of 4 bases from V and 3 bases from J, the junction contained 5 bases not matched to a gene. This CDR3 spans 14 amino acids. The germline CDR1 and CDR2 sequences are SGHRS and YFSETQ. Here the CDR3 DNA reads TGCGCCAGCAGCGCGAGACAGGGAACAGATACGCAGTATTTT. Protein: CASSARQGTDTQYF.

The rearrangement uses TRBV5-1 and TRBJ1-3, with D hard to call. Germline CDR1 reads SGHRS; CDR2 reads YFSETQ. The CDR3 is 13 amino acids. Deletions cut 0 bases from V and 4 bases from J, with 5 bases between. CDR3 coding DNA: TGCGCCAGCAGCTTGGCTTTGGGAAACACCATATATTTT. Translation gives CASSLALGNTIYF.